These 26 T cell receptor beta chains originate from one sample sequenced in a study of regulatory T cells in long-lasting Graves disease. Regarding time point: newly diagnosed GD, antithyroid drugs for less than 3 months. Extracted RNA from PBMCs served as the source of the TCR library. Construction of the TCR beta libraries employed iRepertoire HTBI primers in conjunction with Arm-PCR of CDR3 regions. From the multiplex PCR reads, TCRdb called clonotypes with MiXCR, one entry per CDR3 protein. The table lists approximately 300,000 distinct CDR3 sequences, roughly 18% of them singletons, with about 40% in the top ten. Material: peripheral blood mononuclear cells (PBMCs), obtained at new diagnosis, from a patient treated with antithyroid drugs. The receptors originated from a female donor with Graves disease.

The chain is built from TRBV5-1 and TRBJ1-4; possibly TRBD1 for D (6 bases). This CDR3 has 15 amino acids. CDR1 and CDR2 (germline): SGHRS, YFSETQ. Trimming cost V 4 bases and J 7 bases, with 17 bases left between them. The CDR3 is CASSQGRTTGEKLFF. CDR3 DNA: TGCGCCAGCAGCCAGGGGAGAACAACGGGTGAAAAACTGTTTTTT.

V and J are TRBV27 and TRBJ1-1; no clear D gene. CDR1 MNHEY and CDR2 SMNVEV come from the germline V gene (reference sequence). This CDR3 comprises 15 residues. Trimming pared 1 base from V and 5 bases from J, leaving 14 bases between. The CDR3 loop is CASSLYGPGGTEAFF. CDR3 in DNA: TGTGCCAGCAGTTTATACGGACCCGGAGGTACTGAAGCTTTCTTT.

This clonotype occurred many times. The rearrangement joins TRBV19 to TRBJ2-1, with TRBD2 matching over 10 bases. The CDR3 loop spans 15 amino acids. V was clipped by 7 bases and J by 1 base; unmatched bases: 4. Germline CDR1 is LNHDA and CDR2 is SQIVND (reference sequence). The CDR3 loop is CASKLAGPSYNEQFF. CDR3 DNA: TGTGCCAGTAAACTAGCGGGACCATCCTACAATGAGCAGTTCTTC.

The chain combines TRBV2 with TRBJ2-7; TRBD1 agrees at 12 bases. Germline lookup yields CDR1 SNHLY and CDR2 FYNNEI. V was pared by 7 bases and J by 7 bases, with 8 bases of the junction left unmatched. There are 14 residues in the CDR3. The CDR3 region is CASTPGQGAREQYF. CDR3 DNA: TGTGCCAGCACCCCGGGACAGGGGGCGCGAGAGCAGTACTTC. Full variable domain (missing parts from reference TRBV2 and TRBJ2-7): EPEVTQTPSHQVTQMGQEVILRCVPISNHLYFYWYRQILGQKVEFLVSFYNNEISEKSEIFDDQFSVERPDGSNFTLKIRSTKLEDSAMYFCASTPGQGAREQYFGPGTRLTVT.

This clonotype turned up a few times. This likely came from a read error, as a far larger clone is one base away. The chain couples TRBV11-2 to TRBJ2-5, with 7 bases lining up with TRBD1. Germline CDR1 and CDR2: SGHAT and FQNNGV. Germline trimming cut 5 bases from V and 1 base from J; bases unmatched to any gene: 13. There are 17 residues in the CDR3. As DNA, the CDR3 is TGTGCCAGCAGCGCCGGTATTGCGAGGGGGCTCCAAGAGACCCAGTACTTC. Residues: CASSAGIARGLQETQYF.

This clonotype was seen many times. This rearrangement joins TRBV19 to TRBJ1-4; possible D gene TRBD1, 5 bases. V was clipped by 7 bases and J by 7 bases, with 16 bases between them. Germline V gene sequence: CDR1 LNHDA, CDR2 SQIVND (reference sequence). The CDR3 consists of 14 residues. CDR3 sequence reads: CASTRGMAAEKLFF. In DNA, the CDR3 is TGTGCCAGTACCCGGGGGATGGCGGCTGAAAAACTGTTTTTT. Full variable domain (remainder filled in from reference TRBV19 and TRBJ1-4): DGGITQSPKYLFRKEGQNVTLSCEQNLNHDAMYWYRQDPGQGLRLIYYSQIVNDFQKGDIAEGYSVSREKKESFPLTVTSAQKNPTAFYLCASTRGMAAEKLFFGSGTQLSVL.

This clonotype was seen more than once but under ten times. A read error may explain this, as a much larger clone is one base away. CDR3 bases: TGCGCCAGCAGCGGACTAGCGGGAGTCGGAGAGACCCACTACTTC. Amino acids: CASSGLAGVGETHYF. V and J are TRBV5-1 and TRBJ2-5; 13 nucleotides align to TRBD2. This CDR3 contains 15 residues. Germline V gives CDR1 SGHRS, CDR2 YFSETQ.

The chain carries TRBV19 and TRBJ1-2; possibly TRBD1 for D (5 bases). CDR1 and CDR2 from the germline V gene are LNHDA and SQIVND (reference sequence). Trimming removed 11 bases from V and 4 bases from J, with 17 bases in between. This CDR3 has 13 residues. In DNA form, the CDR3 reads TGTGCCGTCTCACAGGCGGGCGGCTATGGCTACACCTTC. Its protein is CAVSQAGGYGYTF.

There are many counts of this clonotype. The V gene is TRBV20-1, the J gene TRBJ2-5; D might be TRBD2 (5 bases). The CDR3 totals 13 residues. The germline CDR1 and CDR2 sequences are DFQATT and SNEGSKA (reference sequence). The ends were cut back, 5 bases at V and 5 bases at J, with 15 bases in the middle. For the CDR3, the DNA is TGCAGTGCTCGGGAATCGGTAGGGGAGACCCAGTACTTC. As protein: CSARESVGETQYF.

The V call is TRBV6-2 or TRBV6-3, the J call TRBJ2-7, with 9 bases lining up with TRBD1. CDR3 size: 16 residues. The germline gives CDR1 MNHEY, CDR2 SVGEGT. V trimming: 5 bases; J trimming: 5 bases; junction bases outside the gene matches: 13. The CDR3: CASSEAGDRVLHEQYF. Here the CDR3 DNA reads TGTGCCAGCAGTGAAGCTGGGGACAGGGTCCTCCACGAGCAGTACTTC.

This clonotype has a single count. A far larger clone is only one base removed, so a read error is likely. The V and J genes are TRBV9 and TRBJ2-1; TRBD1 agrees at 7 bases. The ends lost 0 bases at V and 10 bases at J; junction bases unmatched: 10. The CDR3 has 15 amino acids. Looked up from germline, CDR1 is SGDLS and CDR2 is YYNGEE. In DNA, the CDR3 is TGTGCCAGCAGCGTAGACGAGGGACAGTCCTACGAGCAGTTCTTC. This gives the protein CASSVDEGQSYEQFF.

About this clonotype itself: A junction end diverges from the germline sequence, so it may reflect a read error. The chain has TRBV28 and TRBJ2-5; D gene ambiguous. The length of the CDR3 is 14 residues. The germline V gene encodes CDR1 MDHEN and CDR2 SYDVKM. The chain's CDR3 is CASSAESTGETRYF. CDR3 in DNA: TGTGCCAGCAGCGCCGAGTCCACCGGAGAGACCCGGTACTTC. Using reference TRBV28 and TRBJ2-5 for the parts outside the CDR3, the full variable domain is DVKVTQSSRYLVKRTGEKVFLECVQDMDHENMFWYRQDPGLGLRLIYFSYDVKMKEKGDIPEGYSVSREKKERFSLILESASTNQTSMYLCASSAESTGETRYFGPGTRLLVL.

This clonotype was seen many times. V gene TRBV12-3 or TRBV12-4 combines with J gene TRBJ2-4; a possible D gene is TRBD2 (5 bases). This CDR3 contains 15 residues. Trimming shortened V by 4 bases and J by 3 bases, and 13 bases separated the two germline ends. The CDR3 region has the DNA TGTGCCAGCAGTTCAGAGGGTAATGACAAAAACATTCAGTACTTC. As protein: CASSSEGNDKNIQYF.

The chain combines TRBV6-1 with TRBJ1-2; D is ambiguous. Germline V gene data show CDR1 as MNHNS and CDR2 as SASEGT. This CDR3 spans 15 amino acids. The V end was cut by 2 bases, the J end by 5 bases, with 15 bases between. In DNA form, the CDR3 reads TGTGCCAGCAGTGAATCGAAGTCATCCCGTTATGGCTACACCTTC. Protein product: CASSESKSSRYGYTF.

Of note for this clonotype: A far larger clone is one nucleotide away, so this likely arose from a read error. The rearrangement joins TRBV2 to TRBJ2-7, with TRBD2 as a possible D gene (6 bases). CDR1 is SNHLY and CDR2 is FYNNEI in the germline V gene. The CDR3 is made up of 14 amino acids. V dropped 6 bases and J dropped 7 bases, with 19 bases sitting between them. CDR3 coding DNA: TGTGCCAGCAGCCAGCGGGCTAGGTGGGATGAGCAGTACTTC. This encodes CASSQRARWDEQYF. The full variable domain, its missing parts supplied by reference TRBV2 and TRBJ2-7, is EPEVTQTPSHQVTQMGQEVILRCVPISNHLYFYWYRQILGQKVEFLVSFYNNEISEKSEIFDDQFSVERPDGSNFTLKIRSTKLEDSAMYFCASSQRARWDEQYFGPGTRLTVT.

This clonotype has a count of ten or more. The CDR3 sequence: CSVLDRAPKAFF. The CDR3 nucleotides read TGCAGCGTCTTGGACAGGGCCCCTAAAGCTTTCTTT. V gene TRBV29-1 combines with J gene TRBJ1-1; the match to TRBD1 covers 8 bases. V lost 6 bases to trimming and J lost 9 bases; unmatched junction nucleotides: 9. The length of the CDR3 is 12 residues. Germline V CDR1 and CDR2: SQVTM, ANQGSEA.

As for this clonotype: A clone one base away is much larger, so this may be a read error. The chain uses TRBV3-1 and TRBJ1-4; D perhaps matches TRBD1 (6 bases). Deletions cut 2 bases from V and 13 bases from J, with 23 bases between. This CDR3 has 16 residues. From germline, CDR1 is LGHDT and CDR2 YNNKEL (reference sequence). CDR3 residues: CASSQTTRTAWGILFF. The DNA for the CDR3 is TGTGCCAGCAGCCAAACCACCAGGACAGCGTGGGGAATACTGTTTTTT.

The chain uses TRBV5-1 and TRBJ1-2; weak D call: TRBD1 (5 bases). Germline CDR1 is SGHRS and CDR2 is YFSETQ. Trimming stripped 3 bases from V and 3 bases from J, with 12 bases between. The CDR3 has 14 residues. CDR3 residues: CASSWTRGDYGYTF. CDR3 coding DNA: TGCGCCAGCAGCTGGACCCGAGGGGACTATGGCTACACCTTC. Full variable domain (rest looked up from reference TRBV5-1 and TRBJ1-2): KAGVTQTPRYLIKTRGQQVTLSCSPISGHRSVSWYQQTPGQGLQFLFEYFSETQRNKGNFPGRFSGRQFSNSRSEMNVSTLELGDSALYLCASSWTRGDYGYTFGSGTRLTVV.

This clonotype was found many times. A read error may account for a junction end that differs from germline. The V and J genes are TRBV7-7 and TRBJ2-7; TRBD2 agrees at 13 bases. Germline values: CDR1 SSHAT, CDR2 FNYEAQ (reference sequence). The CDR3 is 14 residues long. CDR3 sequence: CASSPGLAGYEQYF. In nucleotides, the CDR3 is TGTGCTAGCAGCCCGGGACTAGCGGGATACGAGCAGTACTTC.

In its sample, this clonotype was seen many times. V usage is TRBV2 and J usage is TRBJ2-3; 8 nucleotides align to TRBD1. Trimming cost V 7 bases and J 4 bases; bases outside gene matches: 10. There are 15 residues in the CDR3. Germline lookup yields CDR1 SNHLY and CDR2 FYNNEI. This CDR3 reads CASMKQGGGADTQYF. The CDR3 DNA reads TGTGCCAGCATGAAACAGGGGGGTGGCGCAGATACGCAGTATTTT.

V and J are TRBV28 and TRBJ2-1, with 8 bases matching TRBD1. The DNA end favors TRBJ2-5, so the J call may be wrong. CDR3 length: 15 residues. Germline CDR1 MDHEN, CDR2 SYDVKM. CDR3 residues: CASIKDRVGQETQYF. CDR3 in DNA: TGTGCCAGCATCAAGGACAGGGTAGGGCAAGAGACCCAGTACTTC.

This clonotype occurred many times. This chain uses TRBV18 with TRBJ2-5; D remains unclear. V lost 3 bases and J lost 5, with 7 bases in between. The germline V gene has CDR1 KGHSH and CDR2 LQKENI. This CDR3 has 12 residues. Written as DNA, the CDR3 is TGTGCCAGCTCACCCCTCCGGGAGACCCAGTACTTC. Translation: CASSPLRETQYF.

This clonotype was observed a few times. The chain has TRBV5-1 and TRBJ2-5, with D perhaps matching TRBD1 (5 bases). The CDR3 has 14 residues. Germline V gene lookup returns CDR1 SGHRS and CDR2 YFSETQ. V was cut by 0 bases and J by 5 bases, with 11 bases left in between. DNA of the CDR3: TGCGCCAGCAGCTTGGACAGGAATAGGGAGACCCAGTACTTC. Protein sequence: CASSLDRNRETQYF.

This clonotype was picked up a small number of times. This rearrangement joins TRBV28 to TRBJ2-7, with 7 bases fitting TRBD1. V lost 4 bases, J lost 1 base, and 7 bases stayed unmatched. Looked up from germline, CDR1 is MDHEN and CDR2 is SYDVKM. The CDR3 consists of 15 residues. In DNA, the CDR3 is TGTGCCAGCAGTTCGGAAGGGACAGAGTCCTACGAGCAGTACTTC. It encodes CASSSEGTESYEQYF.

This clonotype was seen ten or more times. V and J are TRBV28 and TRBJ1-5; no clear D. V was trimmed by 4 bases and J by 5 bases, leaving 9 bases between them. The CDR3 loop spans 13 amino acids. Germline values: CDR1 MDHEN, CDR2 SYDVKM. The CDR3 sequence is CASSSVRDQPQHF. The CDR3 DNA is TGTGCCAGCAGTTCTGTCAGAGATCAGCCCCAGCATTTT.

J is TRBJ1-5 and V is TRBV2; a weak D match, TRBD1 (6 bases). V was trimmed by 2 bases and J by 1 base, leaving 9 bases between them. CDR1 is SNHLY, CDR2 FYNNEI, per germline. CDR3 length: 15 residues. CDR3 sequence reads: CASSEQGHSNQPQHF. DNA of the CDR3: TGTGCCAGCAGTGAACAGGGACACAGCAATCAGCCCCAGCATTTT.